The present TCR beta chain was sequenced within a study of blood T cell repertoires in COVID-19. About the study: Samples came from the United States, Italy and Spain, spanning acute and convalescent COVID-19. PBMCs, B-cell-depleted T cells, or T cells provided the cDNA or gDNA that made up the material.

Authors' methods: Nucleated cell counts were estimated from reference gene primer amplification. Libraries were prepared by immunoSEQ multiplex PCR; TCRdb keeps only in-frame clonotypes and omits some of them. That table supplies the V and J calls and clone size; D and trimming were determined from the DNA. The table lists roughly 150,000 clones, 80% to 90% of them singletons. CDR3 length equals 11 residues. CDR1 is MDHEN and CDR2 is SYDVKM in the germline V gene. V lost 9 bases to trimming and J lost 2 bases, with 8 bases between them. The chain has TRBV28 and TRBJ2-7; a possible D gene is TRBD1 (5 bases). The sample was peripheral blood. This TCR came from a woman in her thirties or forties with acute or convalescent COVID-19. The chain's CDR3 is CASKQAYEQYF. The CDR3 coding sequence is TGTGCCAGTAAACAGGCCTACGAGCAGTACTTC.